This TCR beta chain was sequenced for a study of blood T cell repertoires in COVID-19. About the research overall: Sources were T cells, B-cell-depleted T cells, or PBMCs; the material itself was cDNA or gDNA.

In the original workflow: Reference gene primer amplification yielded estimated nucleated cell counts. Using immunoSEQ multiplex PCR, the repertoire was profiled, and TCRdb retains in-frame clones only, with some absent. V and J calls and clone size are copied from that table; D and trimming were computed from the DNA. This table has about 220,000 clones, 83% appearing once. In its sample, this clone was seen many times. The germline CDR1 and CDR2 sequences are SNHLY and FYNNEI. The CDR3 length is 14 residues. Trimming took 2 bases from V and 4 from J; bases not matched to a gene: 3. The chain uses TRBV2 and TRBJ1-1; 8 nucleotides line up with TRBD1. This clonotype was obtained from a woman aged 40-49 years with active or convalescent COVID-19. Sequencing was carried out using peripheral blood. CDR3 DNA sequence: TGTGCCAGCAGTGAATCCACAGGGGGCACTGAAGCTTTCTTT. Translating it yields CASSESTGGTEAFF.